Below are 26 T cell receptor beta chains sequenced from a single sample in a study of cytomegalovirus exposure and HLA in healthy donors. With 60 Vbeta and 13 Jbeta primers, the PCR was carried out. Produced via immunoSEQ multiplex PCR; TCRdb's table is partial and in-frame only. The sample includes under 200,000 clones, roughly two thirds of them seen just once. Sample: PBMCs. The receptors shown here come from a woman younger than 30 in good health and CMV-seropositive.

This rearrangement joins TRBV19 to TRBJ1-1, with TRBD1 matching 7 bases. The germline CDR1 and CDR2 sequences are LNHDA and SQIVND (reference sequence). The V segment lost 3 bases and the J segment 5 bases; nucleotides outside the gene matches: 6. The length of the CDR3 is 14 residues. The CDR3 DNA sequence: TGTGCCAGTAGTATCGGGACAGCGCGGACTGAAGCTTTCTTT. Protein: CASSIGTARTEAFF.

The V call is TRBV19, the J call TRBJ1-1, with D unresolved. CDR3 size: 14 residues. CDR1 and CDR2 (germline): LNHDA, SQIVND (reference sequence). Between the trimmed V and J ends, which lost 1 base and 0 bases, there was a span of 6 bases. In DNA, the CDR3 is TGTGCCAGTAGTATAGTGACACTGAACACTGAAGCTTTCTTT. This translates into CASSIVTLNTEAFF.

This chain connects TRBV27 to TRBJ1-3, with 7 bases identical to TRBD1. The germline CDR1 and CDR2 sequences are MNHEY and SMNVEV (reference sequence). This CDR3 is 15 amino acids long. V trimming: 5 bases; J trimming: 4 bases; junction bases outside the gene matches: 8. The CDR3 DNA reads TGTGCCAGCAGTGCCCACCGGGACAGAGGAAACACCATATATTTT. It codes for CASSAHRDRGNTIYF.

The rearrangement links TRBV27 to TRBJ2-4, with D possibly TRBD1 on 5 matching bases. The CDR3 contains 13 residues. Looked up from germline, CDR1 is MNHEY and CDR2 is SMNVEV (reference sequence). The V end lost 3 bases, the J end lost 4 bases, and 7 bases lay between the germline ends. The CDR3 nucleotides are TGTGCCAGCAGTTTGACAGAGAAAAACATTCAGTACTTC. It specifies CASSLTEKNIQYF.

V usage is TRBV29-1 and J usage is TRBJ2-5; D perhaps matches TRBD1 (6 bases). The J call may be in error: the DNA end matches TRBJ2-7 better. The CDR3 spans 13 residues. The germline CDR1 and CDR2 sequences are SQVTM and ANQGSEA. The CDR3 nucleotides are TGCAGCGTTGAAGCCGGGACAAGCTACGAGCAGTACTTC. This codes for CSVEAGTSYEQYF.

The chain uses TRBV30 and TRBJ1-2, with TRBD1 identical over 7 bases. Germline loops: CDR1 GTSNPN, CDR2 SVGIG (reference sequence). This CDR3 spans 14 amino acids. With 3 bases clipped from V and 4 bases from J, the junction kept 8 bases outside the gene matches. CDR3 sequence: CAWSETGVAYGYTF. As DNA, the CDR3 is TGTGCCTGGAGCGAAACAGGGGTGGCCTATGGCTACACCTTC.

V gene TRBV27 combines with J gene TRBJ2-1, with 9 bases lining up with TRBD2. The J segment lost 9 bases and the V segment lost 5 bases, leaving 17 bases of the junction unmatched. This CDR3 has 17 amino acids. Germline V gives CDR1 MNHEY, CDR2 SMNVEV (reference sequence). CDR3 protein: CASSRVGRGGRAFEQFF. In DNA form, the CDR3 reads TGTGCCAGCAGTAGGGTGGGTAGAGGCGGGAGGGCCTTTGAGCAGTTCTTC.

V usage is TRBV30 and J usage is TRBJ2-1, with D unresolved. In germline, CDR1 is GTSNPN, CDR2 SVGIG (reference sequence). The CDR3 is 15 amino acids. The ends were cut back, 1 base at V and 0 bases at J, with 10 bases in the middle. The CDR3 nucleotides read TGTGCCTGGAGTGACGAGCGAAGCTCCTACAATGAGCAGTTCTTC. This codes for CAWSDERSSYNEQFF.

The V gene is TRBV5-1, the J gene TRBJ2-1, with TRBD2 identical over 11 bases. This CDR3 is built from 15 residues. Germline lookup yields CDR1 SGHRS and CDR2 YFSETQ. V lost 7 bases to trimming and J lost 6 bases; unmatched junction nucleotides: 9. As DNA, the CDR3 is TGCGCCAGCCAGGGAATTAGCGGGAGGGTCAATGAGCAGTTCTTC. It encodes CASQGISGRVNEQFF.

CDR3: CASSQDPGETQYF. In DNA, the CDR3 is TGCGCCAGCAGCCAAGATCCAGGGGAGACCCAGTACTTC. The V call is TRBV4-3, the J call TRBJ2-5, with D perhaps matching TRBD1 (5 bases). Deletions cut 0 bases from V and 5 bases from J, with 7 bases between. Per the germline V gene, CDR1 is LGHNA and CDR2 is YSLEER. The CDR3 covers 13 residues.

The CDR3 DNA sequence: TGTGCCAGTAGTAGCCACGAACAGGGACAGGCCGTAAGGGGCTACACCTTC. This encodes CASSSHEQGQAVRGYTF. The rearrangement links TRBV19 to TRBJ1-2; 8 bases match TRBD1. This CDR3 contains 17 residues. In germline, CDR1 is LNHDA, CDR2 SQIVND (reference sequence). V trimming: 4 bases; J trimming: 8 bases; junction bases outside the gene matches: 18. Looking up the rest from reference TRBV19 and TRBJ1-2 gives the full variable domain: DGGITQSPKYLFRKEGQNVTLSCEQNLNHDAMYWYRQDPGQGLRLIYYSQIVNDFQKGDIAEGYSVSREKKESFPLTVTSAQKNPTAFYLCASSSHEQGQAVRGYTFGSGTRLTVV.

This clone was detected only a few times. The gene calls are TRBV5-6 and TRBJ2-5; TRBD1 is a possible D gene (6 bases). The J call may be mistaken, given a closer DNA end match to TRBJ2-7. This CDR3 has 13 amino acids. Germline values: CDR1 SGHDT, CDR2 YYEEEE. CDR3 amino acids: CASSLSGAYEQYF. DNA of the CDR3: TGTGCCAGCAGCTTGTCAGGGGCCTACGAGCAGTACTTC.

The chain joins TRBV6-1 to TRBJ2-2, with a tentative D call TRBD2 (6 bases). This CDR3 has 13 amino acids. The V gene lost 8 bases and the J gene lost 2 bases, with 9 bases spanning the gap. Germline V CDR1 and CDR2: MNHNS, SASEGT. The CDR3 region has the DNA TGTGCCAGCGGAGGGAGAAACACCGGGGAGCTGTTTTTT. Translated: CASGGRNTGELFF.

The chain carries TRBV2 and TRBJ1-5; 9 bases are shared with TRBD1. V was pared by 4 bases and J by 1 base, with 5 bases of the junction left unmatched. The CDR3 spans 16 residues. The germline CDR1 and CDR2 sequences are SNHLY and FYNNEI. CDR3 bases: TGTGCCAGCAGTGTTACGGGACAGGGAAGCAATCAGCCCCAGCATTTT. Translated, it gives CASSVTGQGSNQPQHF.

J is TRBJ2-1 and V is TRBV7-3; D not resolved. V shed 5 bases and J shed 5 bases, with 10 bases lying between them. The CDR3 runs to 13 residues. Germline values: CDR1 SGHTA, CDR2 FQGTGA. The DNA for the CDR3 is TGTGCCAGCAGCCTCACTAACAACAATGAGCAGTTCTTC. Encoded protein: CASSLTNNNEQFF.

The CDR3 DNA reads TGTGCCAGCAGCTTAGTCAGGGTGAATGAGCAGTTCTTC. It is translated as CASSLVRVNEQFF. The rearrangement links TRBV7-9 to TRBJ2-1; D perhaps matches TRBD1 (5 bases). V lost 1 base and J lost 7, with 8 bases in between. The CDR3 runs 13 residues. Germline assignment: CDR1 SEHNR and CDR2 FQNEAQ (reference sequence).

This clone appeared a few times. V usage is TRBV4-3 and J usage is TRBJ2-7, with TRBD1 identical over 7 bases. V was clipped by 5 bases and J by 1 base; unmatched bases: 8. Germline V gene data show CDR1 as LGHNA and CDR2 as YSLEER. The CDR3 is 15 amino acids. DNA of the CDR3: TGCGCCAGCAGCTACGTAAGCAGGGGGTCCTACGAGCAGTACTTC. Protein product: CASSYVSRGSYEQYF.

V and J are TRBV7-3 and TRBJ1-2; maybe TRBD1 (5 bases). The CDR3 extends over 15 amino acids. CDR1 and CDR2 (germline): SGHTA, FQGTGA. V lost 1 base and J 0 bases, leaving 9 bases between the germline ends. CDR3 DNA sequence: TGTGCCAGCAGCTTAAACGGACATTCTAACTATGGCTACACCTTC. Its protein product is CASSLNGHSNYGYTF.

To note about this clone: One junction end does not reproduce the germline sequence, and a read error may be involved. As DNA, the CDR3 is TGTGCCAGCCACTCCCACAGGGACAACATTGAAGCTTTCTTT. Protein sequence: CASHSHRDNIEAFF. The chain recombines TRBV6-1 with TRBJ1-1; a possible D gene is TRBD1 (6 bases). Germline V gene data show CDR1 as MNHNS and CDR2 as SASEGT. The CDR3 is made up of 14 amino acids.

The genes are TRBV27 and TRBJ2-3; D gene ambiguous. The CDR3 totals 11 residues. Germline V lookup: CDR1 MNHEY, CDR2 SMNVEV (reference sequence). Trimming shortened V by 4 bases and J by 4 bases, and 3 bases separated the two germline ends. This CDR3 reads CASSSSDTQYF. The CDR3 DNA follows: TGTGCCAGCAGTTCCTCAGATACGCAGTATTTT.

This chain links TRBV15 with TRBJ2-7, with unresolved D. The CDR3 contains 13 residues. The germline CDR1 and CDR2 sequences are LNHNV and YYDKDF (reference sequence). V lost 0 bases to trimming and J lost 9 bases, with 12 bases between them. The CDR3, as DNA: TGTGCCACCAGCAGAGACCAGAATCGGGTGCAGTACTTC. The encoded protein is CATSRDQNRVQYF.

This clone was counted between two and nine times. V is TRBV7-2 and J is TRBJ1-4; 8 bases map to TRBD1. The V gene's germline CDR1 is SGHTA and CDR2 FQGNSA. Unmatched junction bases numbered 8, after V lost 1 base and J lost 7 bases. The CDR3 is made up of 16 amino acids. The CDR3 reads CASSLGPGGLSEKLFF. CDR3 nucleotides: TGTGCCAGCAGCTTAGGTCCAGGGGGCCTTAGTGAAAAACTGTTTTTT. The full variable domain, rest sourced from reference TRBV7-2 and TRBJ1-4, is GAGVSQSPSNKVTEKGKDVELRCDPISGHTALYWYRQSLGQGLEFLIYFQGNSAPDKSGLPSDRFSAERTGGSVSTLTIQRTQQEDSAVYLCASSLGPGGLSEKLFFGSGTQLSVL.

The CDR3 bases are TGTGCCAGCAGCTTAAGGGGAGGGGGTCAGACGGTCACAGATACGCAGTATTTT. This sequence encodes CASSLRGGGQTVTDTQYF. The chain is built from TRBV7-6 and TRBJ2-3; D perhaps matches TRBD2 (7 bases). CDR1 SGHVS and CDR2 FNYEAQ come from the germline V gene. The V gene lost 2 bases and the J gene lost 2 bases, with 20 bases spanning the gap. This CDR3 contains 18 residues.

This sequence joins TRBV28 and TRBJ1-2; 7 bases line up with TRBD1. This CDR3 has 13 residues. The germline V gene has CDR1 MDHEN and CDR2 SYDVKM. The junction had 1 base not matched to a gene; V was cut back by 3 bases and J by 3 bases. Here the CDR3 reads CASSFTGDYGYTF. CDR3 bases: TGTGCCAGCAGTTTTACAGGGGACTATGGCTACACCTTC.

J is TRBJ1-2 and V is TRBV6-5; the D gene is possibly TRBD1 (6 bases). Per the germline V gene, CDR1 is MNHEY and CDR2 is SVGAGI. The germline V and J ends were trimmed by 2 bases and 2 bases, with 6 bases remaining between them. CDR3 length equals 13 residues. For the CDR3, the DNA is TGTGCCAGCAGTTACGGACAGAACTATGGCTACACCTTC. As protein: CASSYGQNYGYTF.

This clone was seen a few times. The V gene is TRBV4-1, the J gene TRBJ2-7, with D uncertain. Germline CDR1 MGHRA, CDR2 YSYEKL. V was cut by 1 base and J by 2 bases, with 15 bases left in between. The CDR3 is made up of 16 amino acids. The CDR3 DNA is TGCGCCAGCAGCCAAGGGTTGGGCGCCGCACCCTACGAGCAGTACTTC. Protein: CASSQGLGAAPYEQYF.